Included here is one T cell receptor beta chain sequence, with context. From germline, CDR1 is WNHNN and CDR2 SYGVQD (reference sequence). V lost 4 bases and J lost 1; bases outside the gene matches: 5. The CDR3 is 16 residues long. The data belong to a study of cytomegalovirus exposure and HLA in healthy donors. Use of 60 Vbeta and 13 Jbeta primers characterized the PCR. The assay was immunoSEQ multiplex PCR, and TCRdb's table has in-frame clones only and misses some. This table has around 190,000 clones, approximately 80% appearing once. The chain combines TRBV10-1 with TRBJ2-5; TRBD1 agrees at 11 bases. The clonotype comes from a female donor in good health and CMV-seronegative. Sequenced sample: PBMCs. CDR3 protein: CASSVAGTGGQETQYF. The CDR3 nucleotides are TGCGCCAGCAGTGTAGCCGGGACAGGGGGCCAAGAGACCCAGTACTTC.